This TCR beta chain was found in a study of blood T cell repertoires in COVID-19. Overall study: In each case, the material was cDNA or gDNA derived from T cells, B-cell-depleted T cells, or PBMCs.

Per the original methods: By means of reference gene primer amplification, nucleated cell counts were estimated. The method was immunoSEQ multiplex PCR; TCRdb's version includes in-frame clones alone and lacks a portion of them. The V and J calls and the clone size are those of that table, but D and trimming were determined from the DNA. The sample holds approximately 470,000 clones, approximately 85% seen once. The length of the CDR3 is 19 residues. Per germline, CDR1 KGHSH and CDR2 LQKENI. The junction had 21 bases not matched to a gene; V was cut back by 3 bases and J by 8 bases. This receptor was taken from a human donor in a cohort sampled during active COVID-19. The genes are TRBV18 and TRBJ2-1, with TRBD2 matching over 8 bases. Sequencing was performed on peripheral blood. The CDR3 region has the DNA TGTGCCAGCTCACCGCCCCGAGGGGGAGCGAGCGGGAGTTGGGATGAGCAGTTCTTC. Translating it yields CASSPPRGGASGSWDEQFF.